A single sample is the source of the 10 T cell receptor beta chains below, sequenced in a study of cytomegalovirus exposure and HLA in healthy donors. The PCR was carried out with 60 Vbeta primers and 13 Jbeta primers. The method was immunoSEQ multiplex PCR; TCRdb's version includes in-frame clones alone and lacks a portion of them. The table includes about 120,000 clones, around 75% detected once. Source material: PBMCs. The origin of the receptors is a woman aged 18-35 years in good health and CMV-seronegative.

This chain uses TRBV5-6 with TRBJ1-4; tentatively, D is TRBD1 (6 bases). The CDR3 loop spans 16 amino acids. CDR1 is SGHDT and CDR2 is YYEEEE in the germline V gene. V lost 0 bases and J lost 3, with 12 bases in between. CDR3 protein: CASSLGGGAPNEKLFF. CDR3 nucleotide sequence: TGTGCCAGCAGCTTGGGCGGGGGCGCACCTAATGAAAAACTGTTTTTT.

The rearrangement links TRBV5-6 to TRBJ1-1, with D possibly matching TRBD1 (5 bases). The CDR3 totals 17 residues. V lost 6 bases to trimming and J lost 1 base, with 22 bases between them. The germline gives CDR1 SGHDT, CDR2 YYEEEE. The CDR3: CASTLIRAGGANTEAFF. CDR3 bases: TGTGCCAGCACCCTCATCCGCGCGGGAGGGGCGAACACTGAAGCTTTCTTT.

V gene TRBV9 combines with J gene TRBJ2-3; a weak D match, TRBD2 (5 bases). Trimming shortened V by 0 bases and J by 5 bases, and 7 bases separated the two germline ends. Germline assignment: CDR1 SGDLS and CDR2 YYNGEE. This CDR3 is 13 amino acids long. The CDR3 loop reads CASSVAGEDTQYF. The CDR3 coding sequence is TGTGCCAGCAGCGTAGCCGGGGAAGATACGCAGTATTTT.

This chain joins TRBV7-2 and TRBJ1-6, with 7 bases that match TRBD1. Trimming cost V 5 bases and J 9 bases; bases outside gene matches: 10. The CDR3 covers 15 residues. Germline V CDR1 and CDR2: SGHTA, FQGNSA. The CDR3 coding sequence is TGTGCCAGCAGCCGGGATCAAGGGGGCGGTTCACCCCTCCACTTT. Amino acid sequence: CASSRDQGGGSPLHF.

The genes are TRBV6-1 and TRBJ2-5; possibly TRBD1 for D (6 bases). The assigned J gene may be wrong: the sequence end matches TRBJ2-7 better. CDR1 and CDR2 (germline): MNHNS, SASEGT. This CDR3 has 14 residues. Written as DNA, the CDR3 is TGTGCCAGCAGTGAGCAAGGACAGACCTACGAGCAGTACTTC. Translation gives CASSEQGQTYEQYF.

The CDR3 is CASSYGTGAYEQYF. The CDR3 nucleotides read TGTGCCAGCAGTTACGGGACAGGCGCCTACGAGCAGTACTTC. The J gene is TRBJ2-7, the V gene TRBV6-5; the match to TRBD1 covers 8 bases. The CDR3 length is 14 residues. V lost 2 bases to trimming and J lost 2 bases; unmatched junction nucleotides: 2. CDR1 and CDR2 from the germline V gene are MNHEY and SVGAGI.

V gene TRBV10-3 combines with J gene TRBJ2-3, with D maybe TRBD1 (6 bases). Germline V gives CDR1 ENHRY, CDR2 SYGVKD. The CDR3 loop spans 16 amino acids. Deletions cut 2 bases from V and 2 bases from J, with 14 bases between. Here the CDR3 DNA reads TGTGCCATCAGTGAGGGGCGACAGGTGAACACAGATACGCAGTATTTT. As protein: CAISEGRQVNTDTQYF.

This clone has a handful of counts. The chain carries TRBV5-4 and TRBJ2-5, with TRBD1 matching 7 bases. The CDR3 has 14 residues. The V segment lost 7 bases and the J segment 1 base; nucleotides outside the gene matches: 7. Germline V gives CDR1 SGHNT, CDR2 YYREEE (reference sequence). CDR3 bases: TGTGCCAGCCAGGGTGGGGACAGCCAAGAGACCCAGTACTTC. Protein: CASQGGDSQETQYF. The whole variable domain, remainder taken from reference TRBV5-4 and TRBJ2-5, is ETGVTQSPTHLIKTRGQQVTLRCSSQSGHNTVSWYQQALGQGPQFIFQYYREEENGRGNFPPRFSGLQFPNYSSELNVNALELDDSALYLCASQGGDSQETQYFGPGTRLLVL.

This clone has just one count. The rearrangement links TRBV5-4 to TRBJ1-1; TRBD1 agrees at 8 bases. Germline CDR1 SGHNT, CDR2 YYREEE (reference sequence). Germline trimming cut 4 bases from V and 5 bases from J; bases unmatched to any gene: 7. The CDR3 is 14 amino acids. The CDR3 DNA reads TGTGCCAGCAGCGGGTGGACAGGGCGGACTGAAGCTTTCTTT. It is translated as CASSGWTGRTEAFF.

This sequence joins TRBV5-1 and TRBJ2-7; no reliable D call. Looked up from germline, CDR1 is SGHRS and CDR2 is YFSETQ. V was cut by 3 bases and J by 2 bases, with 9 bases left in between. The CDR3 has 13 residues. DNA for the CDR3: TGCGCCAGCAGCTATGACACAACCTACGAGCAGTACTTC. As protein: CASSYDTTYEQYF.